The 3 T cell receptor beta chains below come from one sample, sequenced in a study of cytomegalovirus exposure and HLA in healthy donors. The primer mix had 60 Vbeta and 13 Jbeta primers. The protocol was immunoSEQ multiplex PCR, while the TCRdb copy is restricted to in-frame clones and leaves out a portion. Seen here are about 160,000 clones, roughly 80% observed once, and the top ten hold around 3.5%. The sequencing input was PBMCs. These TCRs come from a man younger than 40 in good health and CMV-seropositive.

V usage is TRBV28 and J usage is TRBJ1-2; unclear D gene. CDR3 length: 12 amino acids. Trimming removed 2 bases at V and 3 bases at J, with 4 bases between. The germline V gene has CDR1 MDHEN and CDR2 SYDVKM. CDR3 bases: TGTGCCAGCAGTTTACGTGACTATGGCTACACCTTC. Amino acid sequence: CASSLRDYGYTF.

As DNA, the CDR3 is TGTGCCAGCAGTTTACTAGCAGGAAGCTCCTACAATGAGCAGTTCTTC. Protein: CASSLLAGSSYNEQFF. The V gene is TRBV28, the J gene TRBJ2-1; possible D gene TRBD2, 5 bases. This CDR3 has 16 amino acids. V was trimmed by 2 bases and J by 0 bases, leaving 11 bases between them. Looked up from germline, CDR1 is MDHEN and CDR2 is SYDVKM.

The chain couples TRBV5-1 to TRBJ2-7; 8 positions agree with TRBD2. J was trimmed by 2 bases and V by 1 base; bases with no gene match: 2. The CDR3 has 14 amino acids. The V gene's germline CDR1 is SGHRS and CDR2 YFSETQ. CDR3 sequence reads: CASSLWRGAYEQYF. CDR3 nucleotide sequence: TGCGCCAGCAGCTTGTGGCGGGGGGCCTACGAGCAGTACTTC. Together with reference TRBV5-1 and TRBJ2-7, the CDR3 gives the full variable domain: KAGVTQTPRYLIKTRGQQVTLSCSPISGHRSVSWYQQTPGQGLQFLFEYFSETQRNKGNFPGRFSGRQFSNSRSEMNVSTLELGDSALYLCASSLWRGAYEQYFGPGTRLTVT.